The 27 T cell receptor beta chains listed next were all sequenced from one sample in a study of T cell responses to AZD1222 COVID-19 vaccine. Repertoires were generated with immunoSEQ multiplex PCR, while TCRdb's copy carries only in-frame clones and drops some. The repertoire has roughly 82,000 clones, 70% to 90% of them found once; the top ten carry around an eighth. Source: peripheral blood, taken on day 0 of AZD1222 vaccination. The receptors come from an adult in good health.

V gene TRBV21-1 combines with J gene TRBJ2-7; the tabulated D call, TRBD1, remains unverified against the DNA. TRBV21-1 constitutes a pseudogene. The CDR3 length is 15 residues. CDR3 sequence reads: CASLTTETGPYEQYF. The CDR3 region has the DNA TGTGCCAGCTTGACCACCGAGACAGGTCCCTACGAGCAGTACTTC.

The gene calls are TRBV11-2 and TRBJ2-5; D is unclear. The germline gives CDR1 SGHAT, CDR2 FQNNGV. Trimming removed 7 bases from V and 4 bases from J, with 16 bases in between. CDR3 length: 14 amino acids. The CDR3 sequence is CASTLRAVGETQYF. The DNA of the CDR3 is TGTGCCAGCACCCTAAGGGCCGTAGGAGAGACCCAGTACTTC.

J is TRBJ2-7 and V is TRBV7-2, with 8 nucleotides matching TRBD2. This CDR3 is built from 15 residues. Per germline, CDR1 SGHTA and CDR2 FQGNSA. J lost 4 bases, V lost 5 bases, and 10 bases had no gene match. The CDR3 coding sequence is TGTGCCAGCAGCGAGGTAGCGGGGATAATTTACGAGCAGTACTTC. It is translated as CASSEVAGIIYEQYF.

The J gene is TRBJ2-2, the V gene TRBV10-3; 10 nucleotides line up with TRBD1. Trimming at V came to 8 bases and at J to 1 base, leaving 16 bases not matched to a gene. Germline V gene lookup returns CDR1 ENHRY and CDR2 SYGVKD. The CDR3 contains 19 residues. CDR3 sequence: CAIPGSRTGGFQNTGELFF. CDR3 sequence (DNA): TGTGCCATCCCTGGGTCCCGGACAGGGGGTTTTCAGAACACCGGGGAGCTGTTTTTT.

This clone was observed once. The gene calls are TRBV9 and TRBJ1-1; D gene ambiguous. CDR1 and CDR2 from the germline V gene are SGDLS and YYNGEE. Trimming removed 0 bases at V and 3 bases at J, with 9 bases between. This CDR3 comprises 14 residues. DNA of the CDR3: TGTGCCAGCAGCGTAGACTTAGGGCACACTGAAGCTTTCTTT. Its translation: CASSVDLGHTEAFF.

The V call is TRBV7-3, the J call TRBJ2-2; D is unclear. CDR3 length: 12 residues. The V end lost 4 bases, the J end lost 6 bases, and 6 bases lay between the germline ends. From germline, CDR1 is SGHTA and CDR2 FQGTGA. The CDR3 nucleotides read TGTGCCAGCAGCTACCCTCCCGGGGAGCTGTTTTTT. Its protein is CASSYPPGELFF.

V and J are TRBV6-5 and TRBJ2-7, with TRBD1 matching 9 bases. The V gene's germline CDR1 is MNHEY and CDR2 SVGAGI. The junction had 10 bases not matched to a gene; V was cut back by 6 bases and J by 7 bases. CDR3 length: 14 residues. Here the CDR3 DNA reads TGTGCCAGCAGCCTACAGGGGGCGCTTGGTGAGCAGTACTTC. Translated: CASSLQGALGEQYF.

CDR3 nucleotides: TGTGCCAGCAGCTTAGTGCAGGGAGATGGCTACACCTTC. Residues: CASSLVQGDGYTF. The chain joins TRBV7-9 to TRBJ1-2; possibly TRBD1 for D (5 bases). Germline V CDR1 and CDR2: SEHNR, FQNEAQ (reference sequence). V lost 1 base, J lost 6 bases, and 9 bases lay in between. This CDR3 has 13 amino acids.

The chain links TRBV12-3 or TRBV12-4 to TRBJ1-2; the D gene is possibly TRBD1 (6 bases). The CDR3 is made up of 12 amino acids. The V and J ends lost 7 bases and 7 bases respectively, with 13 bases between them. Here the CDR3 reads CASNDRFAGYTF. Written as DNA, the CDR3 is TGTGCCAGCAATGACAGGTTTGCTGGCTACACCTTC.

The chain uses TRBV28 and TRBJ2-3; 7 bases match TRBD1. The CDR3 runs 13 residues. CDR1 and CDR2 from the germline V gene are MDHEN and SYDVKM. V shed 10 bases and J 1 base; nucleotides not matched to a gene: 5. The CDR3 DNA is TGTGCCAACAGGGACAGTCGCACAGATACGCAGTATTTT. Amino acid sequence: CANRDSRTDTQYF.

As DNA, the CDR3 is TGCGCCAGCAGTGAATTGGTGACTCGGGACAGGTTTGGGAAGTCTGGAAACACCATATATTTT. Amino acid sequence: CASSELVTRDRFGKSGNTIYF. V is TRBV10-2 and J is TRBJ1-3; 8 bases match TRBD1. This CDR3 is built from 21 residues. V dropped 3 bases and J dropped 1; count of bases not matched to a gene: 20. Germline CDR1 WSHSY, CDR2 SAAADI.

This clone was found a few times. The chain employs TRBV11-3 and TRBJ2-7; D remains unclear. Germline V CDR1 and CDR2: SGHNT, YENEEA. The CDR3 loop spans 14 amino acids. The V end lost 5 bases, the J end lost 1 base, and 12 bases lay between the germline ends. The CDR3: CASSPNPDSYEQYF. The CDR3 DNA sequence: TGTGCCAGCAGCCCAAATCCCGATTCCTACGAGCAGTACTTC.

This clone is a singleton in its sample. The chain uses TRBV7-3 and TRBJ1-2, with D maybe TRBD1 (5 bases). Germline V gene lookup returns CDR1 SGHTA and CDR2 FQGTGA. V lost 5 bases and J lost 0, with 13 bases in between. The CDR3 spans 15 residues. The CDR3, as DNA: TGTGCCAGCAGCCTCCGGCCGGGGGCTAACTATGGCTACACCTTC. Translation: CASSLRPGANYGYTF.

CDR3 nucleotide sequence: TGCGCCAGCAGCCAAGTCGGGGAGGACCCCAAAGAGACCCAGTACTTC. Protein sequence: CASSQVGEDPKETQYF. This chain joins TRBV4-1 and TRBJ2-5, with D possibly matching TRBD2 (6 bases). The germline CDR1 and CDR2 sequences are MGHRA and YSYEKL. Trimming cost V 1 base and J 3 bases, with 15 bases left between them. The CDR3 runs to 16 residues.

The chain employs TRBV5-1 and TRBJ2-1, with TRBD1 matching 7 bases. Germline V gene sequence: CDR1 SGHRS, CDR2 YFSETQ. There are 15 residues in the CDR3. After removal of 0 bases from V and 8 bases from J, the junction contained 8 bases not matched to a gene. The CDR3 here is CASSLGQGFWDEQFF. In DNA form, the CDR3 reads TGCGCCAGCAGCTTGGGACAGGGATTTTGGGATGAGCAGTTCTTC. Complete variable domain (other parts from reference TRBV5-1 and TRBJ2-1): KAGVTQTPRYLIKTRGQQVTLSCSPISGHRSVSWYQQTPGQGLQFLFEYFSETQRNKGNFPGRFSGRQFSNSRSEMNVSTLELGDSALYLCASSLGQGFWDEQFFGPGTRLTVL.

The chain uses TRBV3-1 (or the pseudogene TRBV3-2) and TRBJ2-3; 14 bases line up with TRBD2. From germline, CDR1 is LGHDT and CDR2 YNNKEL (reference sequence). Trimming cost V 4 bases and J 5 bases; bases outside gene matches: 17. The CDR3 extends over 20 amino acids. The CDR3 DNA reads TGTGCCAGCAGCCCTAGCGTGGGGACTAGCGGGGGATCACGCGGAGATACGCAGTATTTT. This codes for CASSPSVGTSGGSRGDTQYF.

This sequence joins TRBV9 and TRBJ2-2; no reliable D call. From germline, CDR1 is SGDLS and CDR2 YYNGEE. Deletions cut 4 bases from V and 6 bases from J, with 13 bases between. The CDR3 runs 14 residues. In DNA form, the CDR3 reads TGTGCCAGCAGCAACCGGGCCAGCGCCGGGGAGCTGTTTTTT. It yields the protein CASSNRASAGELFF. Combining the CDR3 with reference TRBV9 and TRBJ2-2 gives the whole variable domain DSGVTQTPKHLITATGQRVTLRCSPRSGDLSVYWYQQSLDQGLQFLIQYYNGEERAKGNILERFSAQQFPDLHSELNLSSLELGDSALYFCASSNRASAGELFFGEGSRLTVL.

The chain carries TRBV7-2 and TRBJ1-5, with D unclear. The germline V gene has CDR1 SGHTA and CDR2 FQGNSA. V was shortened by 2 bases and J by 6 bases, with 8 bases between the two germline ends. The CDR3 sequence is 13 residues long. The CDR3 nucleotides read TGTGCCAGCAGCTTATTCTTCAGTCAGCCCCAGCATTTT. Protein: CASSLFFSQPQHF.

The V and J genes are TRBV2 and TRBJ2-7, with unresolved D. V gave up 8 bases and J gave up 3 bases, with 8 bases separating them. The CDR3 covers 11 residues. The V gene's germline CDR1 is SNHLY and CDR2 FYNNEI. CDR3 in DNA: TGTGCCAGCGATTTGGACTACGAGCAGTACTTC. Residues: CASDLDYEQYF. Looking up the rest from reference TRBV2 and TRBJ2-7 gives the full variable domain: EPEVTQTPSHQVTQMGQEVILRCVPISNHLYFYWYRQILGQKVEFLVSFYNNEISEKSEIFDDQFSVERPDGSNFTLKIRSTKLEDSAMYFCASDLDYEQYFGPGTRLTVT.

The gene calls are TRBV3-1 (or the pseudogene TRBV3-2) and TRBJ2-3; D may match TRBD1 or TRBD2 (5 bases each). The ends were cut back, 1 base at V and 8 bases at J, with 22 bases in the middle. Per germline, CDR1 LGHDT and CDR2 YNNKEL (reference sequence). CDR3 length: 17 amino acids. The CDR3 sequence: CASSQAGAGTASGTQYF. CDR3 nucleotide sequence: TGTGCCAGCAGCCAAGCTGGGGCCGGGACGGCTTCAGGTACGCAGTATTTT.

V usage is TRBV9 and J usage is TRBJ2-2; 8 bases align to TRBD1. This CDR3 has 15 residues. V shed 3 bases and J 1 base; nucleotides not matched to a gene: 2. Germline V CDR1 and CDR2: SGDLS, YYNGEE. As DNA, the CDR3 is TGTGCCAGCAGCGGCGGACAGGGGAACACCGGGGAGCTGTTTTTT. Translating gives CASSGGQGNTGELFF.

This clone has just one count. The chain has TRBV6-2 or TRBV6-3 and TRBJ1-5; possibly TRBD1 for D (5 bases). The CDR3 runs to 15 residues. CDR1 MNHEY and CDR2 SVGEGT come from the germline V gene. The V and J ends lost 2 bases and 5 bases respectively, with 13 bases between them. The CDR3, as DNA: TGTGCCAGCAGTTACCGGCAGGGAGTAGATCAGCCCCAGCATTTT. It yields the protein CASSYRQGVDQPQHF.

CDR3 coding DNA: TGTGCCAGTAGTACCACAGGGATTGGTAATGAAAAACTGTTTTTT. Its translation is CASSTTGIGNEKLFF. The chain has TRBV19 and TRBJ1-4, with D maybe TRBD1 (6 bases). The germline V gene encodes CDR1 LNHDA and CDR2 SQIVND (reference sequence). Trimming removed 4 bases from V and 4 bases from J, with 13 bases in between. The CDR3 is made up of 15 amino acids.

The CDR3 DNA reads as TGTGCCAGCAGTCCCCGGGACAGGGAGTACGAGCAGTACTTC. This encodes CASSPRDREYEQYF. The genes are TRBV6-6 and TRBJ2-7; TRBD1 aligns across 9 bases. CDR1 is MNHNY and CDR2 is SVGAGI in the germline V gene (reference sequence). The CDR3 covers 14 residues. V lost 5 bases to trimming and J lost 4 bases; unmatched junction nucleotides: 6.

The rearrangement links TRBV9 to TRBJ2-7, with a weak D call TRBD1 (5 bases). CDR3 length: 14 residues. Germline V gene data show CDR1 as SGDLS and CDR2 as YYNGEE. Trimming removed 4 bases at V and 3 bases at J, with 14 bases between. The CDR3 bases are TGTGCCAGCAGCCCCCCAGGGTTTGGCTACGAGCAGTACTTC. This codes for CASSPPGFGYEQYF.

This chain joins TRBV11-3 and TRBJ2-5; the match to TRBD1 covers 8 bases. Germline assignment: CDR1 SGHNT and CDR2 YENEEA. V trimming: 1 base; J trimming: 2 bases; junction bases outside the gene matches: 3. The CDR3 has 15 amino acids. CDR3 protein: CASSLGTGPQETQYF. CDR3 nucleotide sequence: TGTGCCAGCAGCTTAGGGACAGGGCCTCAAGAGACCCAGTACTTC.

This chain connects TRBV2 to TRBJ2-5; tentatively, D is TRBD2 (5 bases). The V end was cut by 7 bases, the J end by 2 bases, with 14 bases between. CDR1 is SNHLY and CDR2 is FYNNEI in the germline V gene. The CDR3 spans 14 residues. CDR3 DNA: TGTGCCAGCAATCGGGATTGGAGACAAGAGACCCAGTACTTC. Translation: CASNRDWRQETQYF.